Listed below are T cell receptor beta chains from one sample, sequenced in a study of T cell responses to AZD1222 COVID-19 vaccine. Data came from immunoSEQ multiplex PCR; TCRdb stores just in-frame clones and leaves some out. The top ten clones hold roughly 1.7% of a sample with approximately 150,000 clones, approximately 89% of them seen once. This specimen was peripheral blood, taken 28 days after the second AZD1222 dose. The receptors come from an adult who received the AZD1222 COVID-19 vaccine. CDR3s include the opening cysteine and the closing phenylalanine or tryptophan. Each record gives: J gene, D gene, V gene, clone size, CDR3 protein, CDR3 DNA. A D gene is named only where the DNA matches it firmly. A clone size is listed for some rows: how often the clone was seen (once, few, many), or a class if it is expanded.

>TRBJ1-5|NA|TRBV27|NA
CASSSTDKRAQPQHF
TGTGCCAGCAGTTCTACGGACAAGCGGGCTCAGCCCCAGCATTTT
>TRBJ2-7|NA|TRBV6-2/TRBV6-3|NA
CASSYGQLYEQYF
TGTGCCAGCAGTTACGGACAGCTCTACGAGCAGTACTTC
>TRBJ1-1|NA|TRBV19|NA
CASSIFQGLSLRTEAFF
TGTGCCAGTAGTATTTTTCAGGGGCTAAGCCTAAGAACTGAAGCTTTCTTT
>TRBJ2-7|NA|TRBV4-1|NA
CASSQDYGPEQYF
TGCGCCAGCAGCCAAGATTACGGCCCCGAGCAGTACTTC
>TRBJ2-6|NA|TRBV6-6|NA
CASSRTWFNSGANVLTF
TGTGCCAGCAGTCGGACGTGGTTTAACTCTGGGGCCAACGTCCTGACTTTC
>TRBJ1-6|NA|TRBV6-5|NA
CASRSSGGSPLHF
TGTGCCAGCAGGTCAAGCGGTGGTTCACCCCTCCACTTT
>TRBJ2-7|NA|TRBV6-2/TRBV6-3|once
CASSSLGGPSYEQYF
TGTGCCAGCAGTTCCCTCGGGGGGCCGTCCTACGAGCAGTACTTC
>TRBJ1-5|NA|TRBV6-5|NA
CASGKDRGWNQPQHF
TGTGCCAGCGGTAAGGACAGAGGGTGGAATCAGCCCCAGCATTTT
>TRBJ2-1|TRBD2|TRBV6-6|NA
CASSLPGLASYNEQFF
TGTGCCAGCAGCCTCCCTGGACTAGCGTCCTACAATGAGCAGTTCTTC
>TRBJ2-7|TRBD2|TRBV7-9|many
CASSPPHTGLADSSYEQYF
TGTGCCAGCAGCCCGCCGCACACTGGACTAGCGGATAGCTCCTACGAGCAGTACTTC
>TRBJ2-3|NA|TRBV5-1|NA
CASSLAVSGTDTQYF
TGCGCCAGCAGCTTGGCTGTTTCAGGGACAGATACGCAGTATTTT
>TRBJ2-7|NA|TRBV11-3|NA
CASSSGGQAYEQYF
TGTGCCAGCAGCTCGGGGGGACAGGCCTACGAGCAGTACTTC
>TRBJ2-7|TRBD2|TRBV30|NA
CAWSVQAGGPYEQYF
TGTGCCTGGAGTGTCCAAGCGGGAGGCCCCTACGAGCAGTACTTC
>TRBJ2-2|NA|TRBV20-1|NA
CSALRAGELFF
TGCAGTGCTCTCAGGGCCGGGGAGCTGTTTTTT
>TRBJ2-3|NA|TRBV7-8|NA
CASSRNRGPWTREANGTQYF
TGTGCCAGCAGCCGTAACAGGGGCCCCTGGACTAGGGAGGCTAACGGTACGCAGTATTTT
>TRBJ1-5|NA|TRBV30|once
CAWSVRSNQPQHF
TGTGCCTGGAGTGTGCGCAGCAATCAGCCCCAGCATTTT
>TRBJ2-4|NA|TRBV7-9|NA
CASSLDLAAVDIQYF
TGTGCCAGCAGCTTAGACTTGGCCGCCGTAGACATTCAGTACTTC
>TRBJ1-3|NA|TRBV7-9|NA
CASILSGNTIYF
TGTGCCAGCATCCTCTCTGGAAACACCATATATTTT
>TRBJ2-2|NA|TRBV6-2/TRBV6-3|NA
CASSYPRLLPGELFF
TGTGCCAGCAGTTACCCGAGGCTTTTACCCGGGGAGCTGTTTTTT
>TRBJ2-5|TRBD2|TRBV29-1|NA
CSVVLAGEETQYF
TGCAGCGTTGTCCTAGCGGGAGAAGAGACCCAGTACTTC
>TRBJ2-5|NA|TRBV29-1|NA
CSVEVPWGSQETQYF
TGCAGCGTTGAAGTCCCCTGGGGCAGTCAAGAGACCCAGTACTTC
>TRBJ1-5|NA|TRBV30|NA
CALARQGSNQPQHF
TGTGCCCTAGCCAGGCAGGGGAGCAATCAGCCCCAGCATTTT
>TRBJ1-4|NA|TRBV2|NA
CASSEGREQANEKLFF
TGTGCCAGCAGTGAGGGCAGGGAGCAAGCTAATGAAAAACTGTTTTTT
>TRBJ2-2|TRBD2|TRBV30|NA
CYGRELNTGELFF
TGTTACGGGCGGGAGTTAAACACCGGGGAGCTGTTTTTT
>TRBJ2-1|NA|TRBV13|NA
CASSPPGGSYNEQFF
TGTGCCAGCAGCCCCCCGGGCGGGTCCTACAATGAGCAGTTCTTC
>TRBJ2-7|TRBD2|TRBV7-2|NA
CASSLTSGTWDEQYF
TGTGCCAGCAGCTTAACTAGCGGGACGTGGGACGAGCAGTACTTC
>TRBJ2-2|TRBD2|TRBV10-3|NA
CAISGGTTYTGELFF
TGTGCCATCAGTGGAGGGACTACCTACACCGGGGAGCTGTTTTTT
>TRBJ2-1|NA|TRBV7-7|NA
CASSLEASDTTSNEQFF
TGTGCCAGCAGCTTAGAAGCTAGCGATACGACCAGTAATGAGCAGTTCTTC
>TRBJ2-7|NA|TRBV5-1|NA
CASSLMAGSSYEQYF
TGCGCCAGCAGCTTGATGGCAGGCAGCTCCTACGAGCAGTACTTC
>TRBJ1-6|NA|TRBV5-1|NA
CASSLGVGGLSPLHF
TGCGCCAGCAGCTTGGGGGTTGGGGGCCTCTCACCCCTCCACTTT
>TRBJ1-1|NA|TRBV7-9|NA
CASSLSRNTEAFF
TGTGCCAGCAGCTTATCCAGGAACACTGAAGCTTTCTTT
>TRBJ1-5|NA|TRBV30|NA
CAWSSDGNQPQHF
TGTGCCTGGAGTTCGGACGGAAATCAGCCCCAGCATTTT
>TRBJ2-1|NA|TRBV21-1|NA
CASSKRSPIPHNEQFF
TGTGCCAGCAGCAAAAGGTCACCGATCCCCCACAATGAGCAGTTCTTC
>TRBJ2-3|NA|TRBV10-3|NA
CAISPAEGELEDTQYF
TGTGCCATCAGCCCCGCGGAGGGCGAGCTTGAAGATACGCAGTATTTT
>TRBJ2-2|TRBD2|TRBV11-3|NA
CASSLSSGLSNTGELFF
TGTGCCAGCAGCTTGTCTAGCGGACTATCGAACACCGGGGAGCTGTTTTTT
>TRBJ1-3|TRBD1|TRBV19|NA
CASSITPTGATSGNTIYF
TGTGCCAGTAGTATAACCCCGACAGGGGCGACCTCTGGAAACACCATATATTTT
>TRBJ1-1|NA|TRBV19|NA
CASSIRWSTEAFF
TGTGCCAGTAGTATACGGTGGTCCACTGAAGCTTTCTTT
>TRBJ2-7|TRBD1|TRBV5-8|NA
CASSLRLLGTGIHEQYF
TGTGCCAGCAGCTTGCGGCTACTCGGGACAGGGATCCACGAGCAGTACTTC
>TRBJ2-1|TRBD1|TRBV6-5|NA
CASSSSGTGTRNEQFF
TGTGCCAGCAGTTCTTCCGGGACAGGGACCCGCAATGAGCAGTTCTTC
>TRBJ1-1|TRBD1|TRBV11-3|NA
CASSPGTGVEAFF
TGTGCCAGCAGCCCGGGGACAGGGGTTGAAGCTTTCTTT
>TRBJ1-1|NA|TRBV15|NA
CATSRVSGVGGTEAFF
TGTGCCACCAGCAGAGTATCGGGGGTTGGGGGCACTGAAGCTTTCTTT
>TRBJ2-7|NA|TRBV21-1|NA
CASSKNLGERGPPYEQYF
TGTGCCAGCAGCAAGAACCTTGGCGAGCGGGGGCCTCCCTACGAGCAGTACTTC
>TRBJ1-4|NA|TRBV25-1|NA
CASSEGVGSNEKLFF
TGTGCCAGCAGTGAAGGGGTTGGGTCTAATGAAAAACTGTTTTTT
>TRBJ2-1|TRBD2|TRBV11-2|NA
CASSLFGQRDLLYNEQFF
TGTGCCAGCAGCTTGTTCGGGCAGCGGGACCTCCTCTACAATGAGCAGTTCTTC
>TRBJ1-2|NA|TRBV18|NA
CASSPTDRGGGYTF
TGTGCCAGCTCACCGACGGACAGAGGAGGCGGCTACACCTTC
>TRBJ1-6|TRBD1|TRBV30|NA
CAWSVGGTDNSPLHF
TGTGCCTGGAGCGTCGGCGGGACAGATAATTCACCCCTCCACTTT
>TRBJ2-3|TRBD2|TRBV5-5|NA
CASSLSPSGTSTDTQYF
TGTGCCAGCAGCTTGAGCCCTAGCGGCACGAGCACAGATACGCAGTATTTT
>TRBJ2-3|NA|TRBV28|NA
CASSLPGVITDTQYF
TGTGCCAGCAGTTTGCCAGGGGTTATCACAGATACGCAGTATTTT
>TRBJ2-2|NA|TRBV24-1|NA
CATSDLAQQTGELFF
TGTGCCACCAGTGATTTGGCACAACAAACCGGGGAGCTGTTTTTT
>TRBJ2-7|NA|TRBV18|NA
CASSPPNIDEQYF
TGTGCCAGCTCACCGCCAAATATAGACGAGCAGTACTTC
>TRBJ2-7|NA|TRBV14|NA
CASSQRQDYEQYF
TGTGCCAGCAGCCAGCGACAGGACTACGAGCAGTACTTC
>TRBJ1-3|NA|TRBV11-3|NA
CASSFDFGAGNTIYF
TGTGCCAGCAGCTTCGACTTCGGGGCTGGAAACACCATATATTTT
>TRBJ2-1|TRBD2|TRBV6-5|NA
CASSSGTSGRAGEQFF
TGTGCCAGCAGTTCCGGGACTAGCGGGAGGGCCGGTGAGCAGTTCTTC
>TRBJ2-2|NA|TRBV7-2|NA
CASSLSVVGELFF
TGTGCCAGCAGCTTATCTGTGGTCGGGGAGCTGTTTTTT
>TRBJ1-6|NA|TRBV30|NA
CGVGLGLDSPLHF
TGTGGAGTGGGCCTGGGCCTCGATTCACCCCTCCACTTT
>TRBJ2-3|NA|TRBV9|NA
CASSVGGGGTDTQYF
TGTGCCAGCAGCGTAGGGGGCGGGGGCACAGATACGCAGTATTTT
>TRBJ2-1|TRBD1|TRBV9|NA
CASSARGQGTNEQFF
TGTGCCAGCAGCGCACGCGGACAGGGGACCAATGAGCAGTTCTTC